What follows is one TCR beta chain and its context. The target antigen is unknown. The CDR3 runs 15 residues. With 5 bases removed from V and 2 bases from J, the gap between germline ends came to 15 bases. Per the germline V gene, CDR1 is MDHEN and CDR2 is SYDVKM. The data stem from a study of T cell responses to AZD1222 COVID-19 vaccine. Study-wide results and limits: Repertoires were obtained solely post-peak T cell response. Nearly half of unique spike-specific TCRs reportedly avoided B.1.351 and B.1.1.7 mutated regions. Mostly white British, mostly female donors; authors suggested clonal diversity may be underestimated.

The table came from immunoSEQ multiplex PCR; TCRdb's copy has only in-frame clones and leaves some out. The sample shows under 150,000 clones, about nine tenths of them seen only once. The source material was peripheral blood, sampled on day 0 of AZD1222 vaccination. This sequence joins TRBV28 and TRBJ2-5; perhaps TRBD2 as D (6 bases). This TCR came from an adult in good health. CDR3 protein: CASSTPRGNQETQYF. DNA of the CDR3: TGTGCCAGCAGTACCCCCCGGGGGAATCAAGAGACCCAGTACTTC. Looking up the rest from reference TRBV28 and TRBJ2-5 gives the full variable domain: DVKVTQSSRYLVKRTGEKVFLECVQDMDHENMFWYRQDPGLGLRLIYFSYDVKMKEKGDIPEGYSVSREKKERFSLILESASTNQTSMYLCASSTPRGNQETQYFGPGTRLLVL.